A single sample is the source of the 32 T cell receptor beta chains below, sequenced in a study of blood T cell repertoires in COVID-19 (TCRdb year 2020). Preparation of the library involved the immunoSEQ multiplex PCR assay. This immuneACCESS table, as held by TCRdb, lists in-frame sequences with V and J called but not all clones. Of the missing ones, under half trace to an unresolved V gene in checked studies; the others have no known cause. In this sample the table shows 240,000 or so clones, roughly 80% of which occur a single time. Of the sample, about 3.2% falls within the top ten clones. Sequenced input: peripheral blood. Receptor source: a woman aged 18 to 35 with acute or convalescent COVID-19.

The chain combines TRBV7-2 with TRBJ2-7, with 12 bases aligning to TRBD2. Germline CDR1 is SGHTA and CDR2 is FQGNSA. With V trimmed by 1 base and J by 6 bases, 4 bases remained unmatched. The CDR3 has 15 residues. The chain's CDR3 is CASSLERLAGVEQYF. CDR3 nucleotides: TGTGCCAGCAGCTTAGAGCGACTAGCGGGAGTCGAGCAGTACTTC.

The DNA for the CDR3 is TGCAGCGTCGAAACTAGCGGGAACTCCTACGAGCAGTACTTC. Protein sequence: CSVETSGNSYEQYF. V is TRBV29-1 and J is TRBJ2-7; TRBD2 matches at 10 bases. Losses at the gene ends were 6 bases for V and 0 bases for J; bases not matched to a gene: 5. The CDR3 sequence is 14 residues long. CDR1 is SQVTM and CDR2 is ANQGSEA in the germline V gene.

The chain carries TRBV10-3 and TRBJ2-7; 7 bases are shared with TRBD2. V lost 0 bases and J lost 2; bases outside the gene matches: 13. Germline loops: CDR1 ENHRY, CDR2 SYGVKD. The CDR3 runs 18 residues. DNA of the CDR3: TGTGCCATCAGTGAGTCGGGGGGGAACCCTAGCGCACCCTACGAGCAGTACTTC. This encodes CAISESGGNPSAPYEQYF.

V usage is TRBV7-6 and J usage is TRBJ2-7, with 10 nucleotides matching TRBD2. CDR1 is SGHVS, CDR2 FNYEAQ, per germline. Unmatched junction bases numbered 8, after V lost 4 bases and J lost 2 bases. CDR3 length equals 16 residues. In nucleotides, the CDR3 is TGTGCCAGCAGCTCCCGAGGACTAGCGGAAACCTACGAGCAGTACTTC. Translating gives CASSSRGLAETYEQYF.

This clone turned up a few times. The chain combines TRBV5-1 with TRBJ1-1; D remains unclear. The germline V gene encodes CDR1 SGHRS and CDR2 YFSETQ. Trimming removed 0 bases from V and 0 bases from J, with 6 bases in between. There are 14 residues in the CDR3. The CDR3, as DNA: TGCGCCAGCAGCTTGGGGGCAGTGAACACTGAAGCTTTCTTT. As protein: CASSLGAVNTEAFF.

The chain couples TRBV6-2 or TRBV6-3 to TRBJ2-1; no clear D. The CDR3 length is 12 residues. Germline CDR1 MNHEY, CDR2 SVGEGT. Trimming cost V 2 bases and J 6 bases, with 5 bases left between them. As DNA, the CDR3 is TGTGCCAGCAGTTACCTAGGCAATGAGCAGTTCTTC. Translated: CASSYLGNEQFF.

The V call is TRBV11-2, the J call TRBJ1-6; no reliable D call. CDR3 size: 17 residues. Germline lookup yields CDR1 SGHAT and CDR2 FQNNGV. Deletions cut 4 bases from V and 12 bases from J, with 25 bases between. The CDR3 DNA is TGTGCCAGCAGCTCAGTGATGACACTCCTCTCGGTGGGACCCCTCCACTTT. Protein product: CASSSVMTLLSVGPLHF.

The V call is TRBV7-2, the J call TRBJ2-7; 7 bases match TRBD2. Germline CDR1 reads SGHTA; CDR2 reads FQGNSA. CDR3 length: 14 residues. The trim removed 3 bases at V and 2 bases at J, leaving 4 bases unmatched. CDR3 coding DNA: TGTGCCAGCAGCTTTTCCAGCGGGGCCTACGAGCAGTACTTC. Protein sequence: CASSFSSGAYEQYF.

The V call is TRBV30, the J call TRBJ1-1; 7 bases fit TRBD1. The CDR3 extends over 13 amino acids. J gave up 5 bases and V 3 bases, and 6 bases lay outside the gene matches. In germline, CDR1 is GTSNPN, CDR2 SVGIG (reference sequence). As DNA, the CDR3 is TGTGCCTGGAGCCCCGCAGGGGGAACTGAAGCTTTCTTT. Translating gives CAWSPAGGTEAFF. The full variable domain, completed using reference TRBV30 and TRBJ1-1, is SQTIHQWPATLVQPVGSPLSLECTVEGTSNPNLYWYRQAAGRGLQLLFYSVGIGQISSEVPQNLSASRPQDRQFILSSKKLLLSDSGFYLCAWSPAGGTEAFFGQGTRLTVV.

This clone was found once. The gene calls are TRBV19 and TRBJ1-5; D is possibly TRBD1 (6 bases). The CDR3 is made up of 13 amino acids. The V end lost 4 bases, the J end lost 4 bases, and 8 bases lay between the germline ends. Germline CDR1 reads LNHDA; CDR2 reads SQIVND (reference sequence). CDR3 sequence reads: CASSRQGNQPQHF. The DNA for the CDR3 is TGTGCCAGTAGTAGGCAGGGGAATCAGCCCCAGCATTTT.

This chain uses TRBV6-6 with TRBJ1-1, with D possibly matching TRBD1 (5 bases). Germline CDR1 reads MNHNY; CDR2 reads SVGAGI (reference sequence). The V and J ends lost 0 bases and 3 bases respectively, with 8 bases between them. This CDR3 is 14 amino acids long. The CDR3 nucleotides are TGTGCCAGCAGTTACTCGGGGGGTTACACTGAAGCTTTCTTT. Its translation is CASSYSGGYTEAFF.

This clone was recorded once. This chain uses TRBV19 with TRBJ2-7, with TRBD2 identical over 11 bases. V dropped 5 bases and J dropped 0; count of bases not matched to a gene: 3. Germline V gene sequence: CDR1 LNHDA, CDR2 SQIVND (reference sequence). The CDR3 loop spans 15 amino acids. The CDR3 DNA reads TGTGCCAGTAGTTATGGGACTAGCGGCTCCTACGAGCAGTACTTC. Its protein is CASSYGTSGSYEQYF.

V and J are TRBV6-5 and TRBJ1-1; weak D call: TRBD1 (5 bases). This CDR3 has 13 amino acids. V was shortened by 4 bases and J by 3 bases, with 9 bases between the two germline ends. Germline assignment: CDR1 MNHEY and CDR2 SVGAGI. CDR3 sequence reads: CASSLGGDTEAFF. CDR3 coding DNA: TGTGCCAGCAGTTTGGGGGGGGACACTGAAGCTTTCTTT.

This clone occurred once. The chain couples TRBV27 to TRBJ2-7, with D hard to call. CDR1 is MNHEY, CDR2 SMNVEV, per germline (reference sequence). The CDR3 totals 14 residues. V was shortened by 0 bases and J by 4 bases, with 10 bases between the two germline ends. CDR3 coding DNA: TGTGCCAGCAGTTTATCTCGTATCGGGTACGAGCAGTACTTC. The encoded protein is CASSLSRIGYEQYF.

The V gene is TRBV7-8, the J gene TRBJ2-1, with TRBD1 matching 7 bases. Losses at the gene ends were 2 bases for V and 3 bases for J; bases not matched to a gene: 7. This CDR3 has 16 amino acids. The germline CDR1 and CDR2 sequences are SGHVS and FQNEAQ. CDR3 protein: CASSLFIGTDYNEQFF. The CDR3 bases are TGTGCCAGCAGCTTATTTATCGGGACAGACTACAATGAGCAGTTCTTC. Full variable domain (missing parts from reference TRBV7-8 and TRBJ2-1): GAGVSQSPRYKVAKRGQDVALRCDPISGHVSLFWYQQALGQGPEFLTYFQNEAQLDKSGLPSDRFFAERPEGSVSTLKIQRTQQEDSAVYLCASSLFIGTDYNEQFFGPGTRLTVL.

This chain links TRBV7-2 with TRBJ1-5; D gene uncertain. Germline assignment: CDR1 SGHTA and CDR2 FQGNSA. CDR3 length equals 15 residues. The ends were cut back, 1 base at V and 7 bases at J, with 14 bases in the middle. Here the CDR3 DNA reads TGTGCCAGCAGCTTAGGCGGCGAAACGGCGCAGCCCCAGCATTTT. Amino acid sequence: CASSLGGETAQPQHF.

This clone has only a few counts. The J gene is TRBJ2-5, the V gene TRBV27; 9 bases match TRBD2. The CDR3 consists of 15 residues. Germline CDR1 MNHEY, CDR2 SMNVEV (reference sequence). Unmatched junction bases numbered 4, after V lost 2 bases and J lost 3 bases. The DNA for the CDR3 is TGTGCCAGCAGTTTAGGGACTAGCCTCAAAGAGACCCAGTACTTC. This translates into CASSLGTSLKETQYF.

The chain recombines TRBV15 with TRBJ1-1; 9 bases match TRBD1. The ends lost 8 bases at V and 4 bases at J; junction bases unmatched: 8. CDR1 and CDR2 (germline): LNHNV, YYDKDF (reference sequence). This CDR3 has 14 residues. Here the CDR3 reads CATQGGDRVTEAFF. The CDR3 DNA is TGTGCCACCCAGGGAGGGGACAGGGTCACTGAAGCTTTCTTT.

This clone has only a few counts. The chain is built from TRBV7-9 and TRBJ2-7; 9 nucleotides match TRBD1. The V segment lost 6 bases and the J segment 2 bases; nucleotides outside the gene matches: 11. Per the germline V gene, CDR1 is SEHNR and CDR2 is FQNEAQ (reference sequence). This CDR3 spans 16 amino acids. CDR3 nucleotide sequence: TGTGCCAGCAGTTCTAACCCCGGGACAGGGCCCTACGAGCAGTACTTC. It encodes CASSSNPGTGPYEQYF.

The V call is TRBV7-9, the J call TRBJ2-5; 10 nucleotides align to TRBD2. Germline assignment: CDR1 SEHNR and CDR2 FQNEAQ (reference sequence). CDR3 length: 15 amino acids. Germline trimming cut 1 base from V and 5 bases from J; bases unmatched to any gene: 4. The CDR3 DNA reads as TGTGCCAGCAGCTTAGTGGGGACTAGCGCGGAGACCCAGTACTTC. Translated, it gives CASSLVGTSAETQYF.

The J gene is TRBJ2-7, the V gene TRBV9; 9 positions agree with TRBD1. Trimming cost V 0 bases and J 5 bases; bases outside gene matches: 9. Per the germline V gene, CDR1 is SGDLS and CDR2 is YYNGEE. The CDR3 consists of 16 residues. In DNA, the CDR3 is TGTGCCAGCAGCGTAGGGCCGGGACAGGGCCTTGACGAGCAGTACTTC. It specifies CASSVGPGQGLDEQYF.

The CDR3 DNA reads TGTGCCAGCAGTCGTATCTTCAATCAGCCCCAGCATTTT. Amino acids: CASSRIFNQPQHF. The gene calls are TRBV12-3 or TRBV12-4 and TRBJ1-5; D gene unclear. Between the trimmed V and J ends, which lost 5 bases and 3 bases, there was a span of 8 bases. The CDR3 has 13 residues.

This sequence joins TRBV5-4 and TRBJ1-4, with a weak D call TRBD1 (6 bases). Germline CDR1 SGHNT, CDR2 YYREEE (reference sequence). This CDR3 contains 13 residues. The V and J ends lost 4 bases and 7 bases respectively, with 11 bases between them. The DNA for the CDR3 is TGTGCCAGCAGCGAGGGACAAGGTGAAAAACTGTTTTTT. It codes for CASSEGQGEKLFF.

The chain has TRBV4-2 and TRBJ1-6; weak D call: TRBD1 (6 bases). The CDR3 runs to 14 residues. Trimming pared 5 bases from V and 6 bases from J, leaving 11 bases between. In germline, CDR1 is LGHNA, CDR2 YNFKEQ. CDR3 nucleotide sequence: TGTGCCAGCAGCTCGGGACAAAGTAATTCACCCCTCCACTTT. Translating it yields CASSSGQSNSPLHF.

This clone occurred once. The chain couples TRBV28 to TRBJ2-7; 10 bases line up with TRBD2. The CDR3 has 15 residues. V lost 5 bases to trimming and J lost 2 bases; unmatched junction nucleotides: 6. CDR1 is MDHEN and CDR2 is SYDVKM in the germline V gene. For the CDR3, the DNA is TGTGCCAGCAGTCTCGGACTAGCGGCGCCCTACGAGCAGTACTTC. Translated: CASSLGLAAPYEQYF.

The chain has TRBV5-6 and TRBJ2-7; possible D gene TRBD2, 6 bases. Germline V gene lookup returns CDR1 SGHDT and CDR2 YYEEEE. V shed 4 bases and J shed 3 bases, with 8 bases lying between them. The CDR3 spans 12 residues. CDR3 bases: TGTGCCAGCAGCAAGACTAGCTACGAGCAGTACTTC. This gives the protein CASSKTSYEQYF.

The gene calls are TRBV6-2 or TRBV6-3 and TRBJ1-2; D might be TRBD1 (5 bases). Germline V CDR1 and CDR2: MNHEY, SVGEGT. V was trimmed by 5 bases and J by 5 bases, leaving 9 bases between them. This CDR3 is built from 12 residues. The CDR3 sequence: CASSPDTYGYTF. CDR3 nucleotides: TGTGCCAGCAGTCCGGACACTTATGGCTACACCTTC.

The chain couples TRBV2 to TRBJ1-6, with TRBD1 as a possible D gene (5 bases). This CDR3 is 15 amino acids long. V was shortened by 4 bases and J by 7 bases, with 14 bases between the two germline ends. Germline V gene sequence: CDR1 SNHLY, CDR2 FYNNEI. The CDR3, as DNA: TGTGCCAGCAGTGCCCAGGGTCGGTCCAATTCACCCCTCCACTTT. Residues: CASSAQGRSNSPLHF.

V is TRBV25-1 and J is TRBJ2-7; TRBD2 might be the D (5 bases). Germline assignment: CDR1 MGHDK and CDR2 SYGVNS. V gave up 2 bases and J gave up 4 bases, with 15 bases separating them. The CDR3 is 15 residues long. CDR3 loop: CASSENGVTIYEQYF. The CDR3 bases are TGTGCCAGCAGTGAAAACGGGGTTACTATTTACGAGCAGTACTTC.

This clone was counted only a few times. The rearrangement joins TRBV14 to TRBJ1-4; a possible D gene is TRBD1 (6 bases). This CDR3 contains 14 residues. Germline V gene lookup returns CDR1 SGHDN and CDR2 FVKESK. Trimming shortened V by 3 bases and J by 7 bases, and 12 bases separated the two germline ends. The CDR3 sequence: CASSHGGLSEKLFF. The CDR3 nucleotides are TGTGCCAGCAGCCACGGGGGGCTGAGTGAAAAACTGTTTTTT.

This clone was seen just once. The J gene is TRBJ2-7, the V gene TRBV7-9; a weak D match, TRBD2 (6 bases). Trimming stripped 8 bases from V and 4 bases from J, with 18 bases between. The CDR3 covers 14 residues. The germline V gene has CDR1 SEHNR and CDR2 FQNEAQ (reference sequence). The CDR3 nucleotides are TGTGCCAGCGCCATGGCGGGATTGAATTACGAGCAGTACTTC. It encodes CASAMAGLNYEQYF.

This chain joins TRBV28 and TRBJ2-1; 11 bases fit TRBD2. The ends lost 6 bases at V and 7 bases at J; junction bases unmatched: 5. The CDR3 contains 14 residues. Per the germline V gene, CDR1 is MDHEN and CDR2 is SYDVKM. The CDR3 here is CASRIAGGANEQFF. For the CDR3, the DNA is TGTGCCAGCAGAATAGCGGGAGGGGCGAATGAGCAGTTCTTC.